The clone carrying this T cell receptor beta chain was detected a few times. Its antigen is not identified. Trimming removed 7 bases from V and 7 bases from J; junction bases left unmatched: 6. Per germline, CDR1 MDHEN and CDR2 SYDVKM. This CDR3 is built from 13 residues. The data belong to a study of CD8 T cells in ankylosing spondylitis. The authors made TCR beta libraries by quantitative 5'-RACE with molecular barcodes. Each CDR3 protein is one row after TCRdb ran MiXCR on the 5' RACE reads. Counted here are under 300,000 distinct CDR3 sequences, more than 15% occurring once; the ten biggest clones make up roughly a third. Regarding the study as a whole: Prior work had noted some motif variants in reactive arthritis blood and synovial fluid. Blood of patients with ankylosing spondylitis appeared to be characterized by a TCR beta motif of about eight highly homologous variants.

This TCR was recovered from a male donor with ankylosing spondylitis or in good health (not recorded which). Sequencing was performed on blood, either unsorted or a sorted T cell fraction (not recorded which). This chain connects TRBV28 to TRBJ1-2; 10 bases line up with TRBD1. The CDR3: CASIRDRGGGYTF. The CDR3, as DNA: TGTGCCAGCATCCGGGACAGGGGTGGTGGCTACACCTTC.